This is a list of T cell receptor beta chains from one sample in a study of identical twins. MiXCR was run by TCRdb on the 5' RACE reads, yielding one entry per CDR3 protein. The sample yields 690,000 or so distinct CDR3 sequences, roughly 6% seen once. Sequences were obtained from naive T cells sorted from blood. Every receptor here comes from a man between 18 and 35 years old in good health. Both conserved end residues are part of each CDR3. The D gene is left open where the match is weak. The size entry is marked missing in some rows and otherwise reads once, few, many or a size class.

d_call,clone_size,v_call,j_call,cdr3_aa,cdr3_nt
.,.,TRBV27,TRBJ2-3,CASSLTVGITDTQYF,TGTGCCAGCAGTTTAACGGTGGGAATAACAGATACGCAGTATTTT
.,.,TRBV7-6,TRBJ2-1,CASSLVSFGGNEQFF,TGTGCCAGCAGCTTAGTTAGTTTTGGGGGTAATGAGCAGTTCTTC
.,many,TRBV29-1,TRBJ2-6,CSVVGPGANVLTF,TGCAGCGTTGTGGGGCCTGGGGCCAACGTCCTGACTTTC
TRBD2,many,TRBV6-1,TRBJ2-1,CASSPRLAGGNEQFF,TGTGCCAGCAGTCCCCGTCTAGCGGGAGGCAATGAGCAGTTCTTC
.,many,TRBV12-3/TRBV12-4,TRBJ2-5,CASSFSSAGEYQETQYF,TGTGCCAGCAGTTTTTCGTCCGCTGGGGAGTACCAAGAGACCCAGTACTTC
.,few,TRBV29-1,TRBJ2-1,CSVNPSGVYNEQFF,TGCAGCGTTAACCCCAGTGGGGTCTACAATGAGCAGTTCTTC
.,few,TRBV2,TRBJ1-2,CANPRGYGYTF,TGTGCAAATCCACGGGGCTATGGCTACACCTTC
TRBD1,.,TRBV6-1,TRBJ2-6,CASSQQGGISGANVLTF,TGTGCCAGCAGCCAACAGGGGGGCATCTCTGGGGCCAACGTCCTGACTTTC
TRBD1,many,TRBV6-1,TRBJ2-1,CASSGAGTGENEQFF,TGTGCCAGCAGTGGGGCCGGGACAGGGGAGAATGAGCAGTTCTTC
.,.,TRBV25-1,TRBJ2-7,CASRSNRDPYEQYF,TGTGCCAGCAGGTCTAACAGAGACCCCTACGAGCAGTACTTC
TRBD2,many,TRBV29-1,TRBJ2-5,CSVPILAGAETQYF,TGCAGCGTGCCCATTTTAGCGGGAGCAGAGACCCAGTACTTC
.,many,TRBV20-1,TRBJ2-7,CSAPRGYEQYF,TGCAGTGCTCCCCGCGGGTACGAGCAGTACTTC
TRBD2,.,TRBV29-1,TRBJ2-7,CSVGLGLAGAWYEQYF,TGCAGCGTTGGTCTCGGTTTAGCGGGAGCCTGGTACGAGCAGTACTTC
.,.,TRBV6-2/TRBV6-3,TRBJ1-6,CASSLYGLMGGSRDNSPLHF,TGTGCCAGCAGCCTATATGGTCTGATGGGGGGAAGTCGCGACAATTCACCCCTCCACTTT
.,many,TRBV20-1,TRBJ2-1,CSAIIRDSPRGSYNEQFF,TGCAGTGCTATAATCCGGGACTCCCCGCGGGGCTCCTACAATGAGCAGTTCTTC
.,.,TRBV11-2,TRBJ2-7,CASGRTMTAYEQYF,TGTGCCAGCGGCCGTACGATGACAGCCTACGAGCAGTACTTC
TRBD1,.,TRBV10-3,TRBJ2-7,CAISRQGASDEQYF,TGTGCCATCAGTCGACAGGGGGCGAGCGACGAGCAGTACTTC
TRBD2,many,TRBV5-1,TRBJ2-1,CASSLSTSGSGREQFF,TGCGCCAGCAGCTTGTCGACTAGCGGGAGTGGTAGGGAGCAGTTCTTC
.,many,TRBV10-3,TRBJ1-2,CAISDSGRYTF,TGTGCCATCAGCGATTCGGGGCGCTACACCTTC
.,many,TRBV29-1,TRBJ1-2,CSVRGVLGNYGYTF,TGCAGCGTTCGGGGAGTACTAGGCAACTATGGCTACACCTTC
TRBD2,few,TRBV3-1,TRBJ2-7,CASSQPAGGTYEQYF,TGTGCCAGCAGCCAACCAGCGGGAGGCACCTACGAGCAGTACTTC
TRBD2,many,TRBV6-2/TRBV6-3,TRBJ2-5,CASTITSGRALVAETQYF,TGTGCCAGCACCATTACTAGCGGGAGGGCCCTCGTTGCGGAGACCCAGTACTTC
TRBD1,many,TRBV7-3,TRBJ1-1,CASSLVPGQGAGTEAFF,TGTGCCAGCAGCTTAGTCCCCGGACAGGGGGCAGGCACTGAAGCTTTCTTT
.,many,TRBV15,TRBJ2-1,CATSGGQIYNEQFF,TGTGCCACCAGCGGGGGCCAGATCTACAATGAGCAGTTCTTC
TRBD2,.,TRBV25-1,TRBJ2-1,CASGGTGLAGPGEQFF,TGTGCCAGCGGAGGGACGGGACTAGCGGGACCCGGTGAGCAGTTCTTC
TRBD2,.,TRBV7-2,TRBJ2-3,CASKISGRGADTQYF,TGTGCCAGCAAGATTAGCGGGAGGGGTGCAGATACGCAGTATTTT
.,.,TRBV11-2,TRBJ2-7,CASSLVAASYGQYF,TGTGCCAGCAGCTTAGTAGCGGCAAGCTACGGGCAGTACTTC
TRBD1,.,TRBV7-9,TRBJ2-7,CASSSSAGGIDEQYF,TGTGCCAGCAGCTCCTCCGCAGGGGGCATCGACGAGCAGTACTTC
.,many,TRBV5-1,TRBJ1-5,CASSSGVDQPQHF,TGCGCCAGCAGCTCAGGGGTAGATCAGCCCCAGCATTTT
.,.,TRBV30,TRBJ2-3,CAWMRSTRSDTQYF,TGTGCCTGGATGCGAAGCACAAGGTCAGATACGCAGTATTTT
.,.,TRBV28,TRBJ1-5,CASSFRERPNQPQHF,TGTGCCAGCAGTTTTAGGGAGAGGCCCAATCAGCCCCAGCATTTT
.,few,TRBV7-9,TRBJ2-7,CASTEAGAAGEQYF,TGTGCCAGCACCGAAGCGGGTGCGGCGGGCGAGCAGTACTTC
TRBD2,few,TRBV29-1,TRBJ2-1,CSVSPGTSGAREQFF,TGCAGCGTTTCACCCGGGACTAGCGGGGCTAGGGAGCAGTTCTTC
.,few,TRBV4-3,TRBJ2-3,CASSPDGLLGTDTQYF,TGCGCCAGCAGCCCGGATGGACTATTGGGCACAGATACGCAGTATTTT
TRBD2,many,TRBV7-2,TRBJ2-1,CASSSSGRNEQFF,TGTGCCAGCAGCTCCAGCGGGAGGAATGAGCAGTTCTTC
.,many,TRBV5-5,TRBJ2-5,CASSLGQTNLYQETQYF,TGTGCCAGCAGCTTGGGTCAGACGAACCTGTACCAAGAGACCCAGTACTTC
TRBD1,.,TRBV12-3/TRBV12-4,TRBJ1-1,CASSSRTGNTEAFF,TGTGCCAGCAGTTCTCGGACAGGGAATACTGAAGCTTTCTTT
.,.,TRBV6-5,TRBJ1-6,CASSYLPRSYNSPLHF,TGTGCCAGCAGTTACTTACCCCGCTCCTATAATTCACCCCTCCACTTT
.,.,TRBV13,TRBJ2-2,CASSFISGAGGGANTGELFF,TGTGCCAGCAGCTTTATTAGCGGGGCAGGAGGGGGCGCGAACACCGGGGAGCTGTTTTTT
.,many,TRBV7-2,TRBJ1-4,CASSLGAEYNEKLFF,TGTGCCAGCAGCTTAGGGGCGGAATATAATGAAAAACTGTTTTTT
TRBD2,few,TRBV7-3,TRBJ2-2,CASSPSAGKEDGELFF,TGTGCCAGCAGCCCCTCAGCGGGAAAGGAGGACGGGGAGCTGTTTTTT
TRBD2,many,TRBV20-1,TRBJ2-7,CSAREREGQYF,TGCAGTGCTAGAGAGCGGGAGGGCCAGTACTTC
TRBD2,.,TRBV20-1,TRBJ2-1,CSALGLAGANEQFF,TGCAGTGCCTTGGGGCTAGCGGGAGCCAATGAGCAGTTCTTC
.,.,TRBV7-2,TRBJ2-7,CASSFRPRTSSYEQYF,TGTGCCAGCAGCTTTCGACCGCGCACCTCTTCCTACGAGCAGTACTTC
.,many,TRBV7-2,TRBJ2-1,CATSYGYNEQFF,TGTGCCACCTCCTACGGGTACAATGAGCAGTTCTTC
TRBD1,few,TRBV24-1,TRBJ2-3,CATRETGGLTDTQYF,TGTGCCACCAGGGAGACAGGGGGCCTCACAGATACGCAGTATTTT
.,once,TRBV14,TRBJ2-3,CASSQMGREVPYF,TGTGCCAGCAGCCAGATGGGACGTGAGGTCCCGTATTTT
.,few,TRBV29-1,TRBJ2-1,CSVERGIGSNEQFF,TGCAGCGTTGAAAGGGGGATCGGTTCAAATGAGCAGTTCTTC
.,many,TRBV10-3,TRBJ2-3,CAISESLVDTQYF,TGTGCCATCAGTGAGTCTCTAGTAGATACGCAGTATTTT
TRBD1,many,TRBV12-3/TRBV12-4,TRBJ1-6,CASSLGGGVRGSPLHF,TGTGCCAGCAGTTTAGGAGGGGGCGTTCGGGGTTCACCCCTCCACTTT
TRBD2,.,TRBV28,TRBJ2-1,CASSSPTSGSVNEQFF,TGTGCCAGCAGTTCCCCGACTAGCGGGAGCGTCAATGAGCAGTTCTTC
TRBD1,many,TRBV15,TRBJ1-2,CATSRRQGPANGYTF,TGTGCCACCAGCAGACGACAGGGACCCGCGAATGGCTACACCTTC